The rows below give T cell receptor beta chains drawn from one sample of a study of tumor and adjacent non-tumor tissue in lung cancer. TCRdb independently ran MiXCR on the multiplex PCR reads; one entry per CDR3 protein. The data contain about 76,000 distinct CDR3 sequences, approximately 80% of them singletons. The sequenced sample consisted of distant non-tumor lung tissue. These receptors came from a man aged 60 to 69 with non-small cell lung cancer. Each CDR3 is given with its conserved first and last residue. D genes are given only for firm matches. Expanded clones are given a class, and other clones once, few, many or no size at all.

D: .
J: TRBJ1-5
size: .
V: TRBV4-2
DNA: TGTACCAGCAGCCAAGATCCGGACGGGGGCATAAATCGGCCCCAGCATTTT
CDR3: CTSSQDPDGGINRPQHF

D: .
J: TRBJ2-6
size: few
V: TRBV12-3/TRBV12-4
DNA: TGTGCCAGCAGTCTTGTGCAGGGGGGGGCCAACGTCCTGACTTTC
CDR3: CASSLVQGGANVLTF

D: .
J: TRBJ1-1
size: .
V: TRBV10-1
DNA: TGCACCAGCAGTGAGTCCATGGACACTGAAGCTTTCTTT
CDR3: CTSSESMDTEAFF

D: TRBD2
J: TRBJ2-1
size: .
V: TRBV20-1
DNA: TGCAGTGCTCTGGGACTAGCGAGTTCCTACAATGAGCAGATCTTC
CDR3: CSALGLASSYNEQIF

D: .
J: TRBJ2-1
size: .
V: TRBV6-6
DNA: TGTGCCTGCAGTTTGGGCTGGGGGGCCTACAATGAGCAGTTCTTC
CDR3: CACSLGWGAYNEQFF

D: .
J: TRBJ2-1
size: .
V: TRBV12-3/TRBV12-4
DNA: TGTGCCAGTAGTTTAATTACTAGAGAGAGTGAGCAGTTCTTC
CDR3: CASSLITRESEQFF

D: .
J: TRBJ2-5
size: .
V: TRBV11-2
DNA: TGTGCCAGCAGCTCTGCAGAGGTCCAAGAAACCCAGTACTTC
CDR3: CASSSAEVQETQYF

D: .
J: TRBJ1-5
size: .
V: TRBV20-1
DNA: TGCAGTGCTAGGGGAGGAGGGACTGGAAGTCAGCCCCAGCATTTT
CDR3: CSARGGGTGSQPQHF

D: TRBD1
J: TRBJ2-3
size: once
V: TRBV6-5
DNA: TGTGCCACCAGTTACTCGTTACAGGGGGCAGATACTCAGTATTTT
CDR3: CATSYSLQGADTQYF

D: .
J: TRBJ2-1
size: .
V: TRBV6-2/TRBV6-3
DNA: TGTACCAGCAGTTACTCCCCGGGTAGCGGAGTTCACAATGAGCAGTTCTTC
CDR3: CTSSYSPGSGVHNEQFF

D: .
J: TRBJ1-1
size: .
V: TRBV14
DNA: TGCGCCAGCAGCCACAACAGGGCAGCCACTGAAGCTTTCTTT
CDR3: CASSHNRAATEAFF

D: TRBD2
J: TRBJ2-3
size: .
V: TRBV6-1
DNA: TGTGCCAGCAGTGAGCATGCGGGAGGTACTGATACGCAGTATTTT
CDR3: CASSEHAGGTDTQYF

D: .
J: TRBJ2-1
size: .
V: TRBV11-3
DNA: TGTGCCAGCAGCCTCTCGGAGGGTTATCTGAATGAGCTGTTCTTC
CDR3: CASSLSEGYLNELFF

D: .
J: TRBJ1-5
size: .
V: TRBV6-5
DNA: TGTGCCAGCAGTTACCTACAGAGAAGTAATCAGCACCAGCATTTT
CDR3: CASSYLQRSNQHQHF

D: .
J: TRBJ2-7
size: .
V: TRBV20-1
DNA: TGCAGTGCTAGAGACCTCACGGCTCGAGATGTGTACGATCAGTACTTC
CDR3: CSARDLTARDVYDQYF

D: TRBD2
J: TRBJ2-1
size: .
V: TRBV11-3
DNA: TGTGACAGCACATTAGGAGCTAGCGGAGGAGGGGAGCAGTTCTTC
CDR3: CDSTLGASGGGEQFF

D: .
J: TRBJ1-1
size: .
V: TRBV11-2
DNA: TGTGCCAGCAGCATAGCCCCCGGGACCGGAGGGGCTTTCTTT
CDR3: CASSIAPGTGGAFF

D: .
J: TRBJ2-7
size: .
V: TRBV7-9
DNA: TGTGTCAGCAGCCCCCCGGGCCATCCCTACGAGCAGTACTTC
CDR3: CVSSPPGHPYEQYF

D: .
J: TRBJ2-5
size: .
V: TRBV6-1
DNA: TGTGCCAGCAGCCCCCGTCCCCCCTCAAGGGAGACCCTGTACTTC
CDR3: CASSPRPPSRETLYF

D: .
J: TRBJ1-6
size: .
V: TRBV5-1
DNA: TGCACCAGCAGCTTGGGACGGGGAAATTCACCCCTCCACTTT
CDR3: CTSSLGRGNSPLHF

D: .
J: TRBJ2-7
size: .
V: TRBV10-2
DNA: TGCGCCAGCAGTGATCCTGACAGGCCGGAGTACTTC
CDR3: CASSDPDRPEYF

D: .
J: TRBJ2-3
size: many
V: TRBV5-5
DNA: TGTGCCAGCAGCTTGATGTGGGGGGACCGCACAGATACGCAGTATTTT
CDR3: CASSLMWGDRTDTQYF

D: .
J: TRBJ2-3
size: .
V: TRBV29-1
DNA: TGCAGTGTTGGACAGTGTGGGGATACGCAGTATTTT
CDR3: CSVGQCGDTQYF

D: .
J: TRBJ2-5
size: many
V: TRBV30
DNA: TGTGCCTGGAGTTTCGGAGGTGCACAAGAGACCCAGTACTTC
CDR3: CAWSFGGAQETQYF

D: TRBD2
J: TRBJ2-1
size: .
V: TRBV20-1
DNA: TGCAGTGCCCCGCGGGCTAGCGGAAGCAATGAGCAGTTCTTC
CDR3: CSAPRASGSNEQFF

D: .
J: TRBJ1-3
size: .
V: TRBV20-1
DNA: TGCAGTACTAGAGATGGAGAGAGTGGTGGAAACACCATATATTTT
CDR3: CSTRDGESGGNTIYF

D: .
J: TRBJ2-6
size: .
V: TRBV12-3/TRBV12-4
DNA: TGTGCCAGCAGTCTTGTGCATGGGGGGGCCAACGTCCTGACTTTC
CDR3: CASSLVHGGANVLTF

D: TRBD2
J: TRBJ2-7
size: .
V: TRBV11-2
DNA: TGTGTCAGCAGCCCCCTATCCGGGGCAGCGGGAACATACCTGCAGTACTTC
CDR3: CVSSPLSGAAGTYLQYF

D: .
J: TRBJ1-3
size: .
V: TRBV4-1
DNA: TGCGCCAGCAGCCAAGGGAGAAATGTGGAAAACATCATATATTTT
CDR3: CASSQGRNVENIIYF

D: .
J: TRBJ1-6
size: .
V: TRBV28
DNA: TGTGCTAGCTGTTTGGCCCCAGTAACGACACCCCTCCACTTT
CDR3: CASCLAPVTTPLHF

D: .
J: TRBJ1-2
size: .
V: TRBV5-6
DNA: TGTACCAGCAGCTTCCGGGGGGACTATGGCTACACGTTC
CDR3: CTSSFRGDYGYTF

D: .
J: TRBJ1-5
size: .
V: TRBV20-1
DNA: TGCAGTGCCTGCGGAGGTAGCAACCAGCCCCAGCATTTT
CDR3: CSACGGSNQPQHF

D: .
J: TRBJ2-3
size: .
V: TRBV6-2/TRBV6-3
DNA: TGTACCAGCAGGCCGGGGAACACAGATACGCAGTATTTT
CDR3: CTSRPGNTDTQYF

D: TRBD1
J: TRBJ1-1
size: once
V: TRBV11-2
DNA: TGTGCCAGCAGTTTCCCCCTGGGACAGCATGAAGCTCTCTTT
CDR3: CASSFPLGQHEALF

D: TRBD1
J: TRBJ1-2
size: .
V: TRBV4-1
DNA: TGCGCCAGCAGCCGGGACAGCACCTCTTTGTGCTACACCTTC
CDR3: CASSRDSTSLCYTF

D: TRBD2
J: TRBJ2-4
size: .
V: TRBV6-2/TRBV6-3
DNA: TGTGCCAGCAGTTACGGGATAGCGGGAGATGCCAAAAACAATCAATACTTC
CDR3: CASSYGIAGDAKNNQYF

D: TRBD1
J: TRBJ2-7
size: .
V: TRBV20-1
DNA: TGCAGTGCTAAGACTCCAGACAGGGGGCGATACGAGCTGTACTTC
CDR3: CSAKTPDRGRYELYF

D: .
J: TRBJ2-3
size: .
V: TRBV10-1
DNA: TGCGCTAGCAGTAAGGAGGCCGGGACCCACGGCACAGATACGCACTATTTT
CDR3: CASSKEAGTHGTDTHYF

D: .
J: TRBJ2-3
size: .
V: TRBV5-1
DNA: TGCGCCAGCAGCTTGGTAGGGGACAAGGGAGATACGCAGTATTTT
CDR3: CASSLVGDKGDTQYF

D: .
J: TRBJ2-5
size: once
V: TRBV11-1
DNA: TGTGCCAGCAGCTTAAACAGACAGAAGCAAGAGACCCAGTACTTC
CDR3: CASSLNRQKQETQYF

D: .
J: TRBJ2-4
size: .
V: TRBV5-4
DNA: TGTGCCAGCAGCCACAGGGACACCAAAAACATTCAGTACTTC
CDR3: CASSHRDTKNIQYF

D: .
J: TRBJ1-1
size: .
V: TRBV20-1
DNA: TGCAGTGCTACCAAGACAAGGTACTTCGGTGAAGCTTTCTTT
CDR3: CSATKTRYFGEAFF

D: .
J: TRBJ1-2
size: .
V: TRBV4-2
DNA: TGTGCCGGCAACCAGGGTTATGGCTACACCTTC
CDR3: CAGNQGYGYTF

D: .
J: TRBJ2-7
size: many
V: TRBV20-1
DNA: TGCAGTGCTAGTCGCCGGGGGAACTACGAGCAGTACTTC
CDR3: CSASRRGNYEQYF

D: .
J: TRBJ1-5
size: .
V: TRBV20-1
DNA: TGCAATGCTACCTTGCGACTGAGCCTCGGCAATCAGCCCCAGCATTTT
CDR3: CNATLRLSLGNQPQHF

D: .
J: TRBJ1-1
size: medium-sized
V: TRBV10-1
DNA: TGCGCCAGCAGTGAGCAGGGGACGGCCGCTGAAGCTTTCTTT
CDR3: CASSEQGTAAEAFF

D: .
J: TRBJ1-4
size: .
V: TRBV12-3/TRBV12-4
DNA: TGTTCCAGCAGTTTGGCAGGGCTTAAAGAAAAACTGTTTTTT
CDR3: CSSSLAGLKEKLFF

D: .
J: TRBJ2-5
size: .
V: TRBV11-3
DNA: TGTGCCAGCAGCATCGGACTAACGAGGGGGAAGACCCAGTACTTC
CDR3: CASSIGLTRGKTQYF

D: .
J: TRBJ2-3
size: .
V: TRBV6-5
DNA: TGTGCCAGCAGCGGAGGCACAGATATGGAGTATTTT
CDR3: CASSGGTDMEYF

D: .
J: TRBJ1-3
size: .
V: TRBV6-1
DNA: TGCGCCAGCTGGTCAAGCCGAAATACCATATATTTT
CDR3: CASWSSRNTIYF

D: .
J: TRBJ2-1
size: .
V: TRBV20-1
DNA: TGCAGTGCCCATCCTAAGGGCCTAGAGCAGTTCTTC
CDR3: CSAHPKGLEQFF

D: .
J: TRBJ1-6
size: .
V: TRBV20-1
DNA: TGCAGTGCTAGACCACATGGGTCCGATAGATCACCCCTCCACTTT
CDR3: CSARPHGSDRSPLHF

D: .
J: TRBJ1-5
size: .
V: TRBV6-1
DNA: TGTGCCAGCAGACCCGGCAGGAGATATAGCAATCAGCCCCAGCATTTT
CDR3: CASRPGRRYSNQPQHF

D: .
J: TRBJ1-3
size: .
V: TRBV6-1
DNA: TGTGTCAGCTTGACAAGCCGAAACATCATATATTTT
CDR3: CVSLTSRNIIYF

D: TRBD1
J: TRBJ2-1
size: many
V: TRBV29-1
DNA: TGCAGCGTTGTCCAGGGACAGGTGAGTGAGCAGTTCTTC
CDR3: CSVVQGQVSEQFF

D: .
J: TRBJ2-3
size: .
V: TRBV6-5
DNA: TGTGTCAGTAGCGCAGGCACAGGTACGCAGTATTTT
CDR3: CVSSAGTGTQYF

D: .
J: TRBJ2-3
size: .
V: TRBV7-2
DNA: TGTGCCAGCAGCTTACCAGCCGCGAATACGCAGTATTTT
CDR3: CASSLPAANTQYF

D: .
J: TRBJ2-1
size: .
V: TRBV6-2/TRBV6-3
DNA: TGTGACAACACCGACCGGACAACCCGCAATGAGCAGTTCTTC
CDR3: CDNTDRTTRNEQFF

D: .
J: TRBJ2-2
size: .
V: TRBV11-2
DNA: TGTACTAGCAGCAATACCTGGGGCGGGGAGCTGTTTTTT
CDR3: CTSSNTWGGELFF